This TCR beta chain appears in the sequencing data of a study of CD8 T cells in Susac syndrome. Study context: There were Susac syndrome patients who were therapy-naive at blood draw, others on corticosteroids, and others on intravenous immunoglobulin alone. Study-wide results and limits: It was acknowledged in the study that the number of individuals who were included in its TCR sequencing and HLA analysis was relatively small.

With V trimmed by 4 bases and J by 6 bases, 12 bases remained unmatched. From germline, CDR1 is SGHNT and CDR2 YENEEA. The CDR3 is 17 amino acids. With random hexamers, reverse transcription was performed on roughly 0.45 to 1 ug of RNA. One entry per CDR3 protein, called by TCRdb with MiXCR from the immunoSEQ multiplex PCR reads. The sample lists approximately 210,000 distinct CDR3 sequences, over 90% occurring once. As concerns this clonotype: Its antigen is not known.

CD8+ and CD4+ blood T cells underwent TCR beta sequencing. Negative isolation was applied to CD8+ and CD4+ T cells, and FACS enrichment was applied to TEMRA cells. Source material: CD4+ T cells from PBMCs. V gene TRBV11-3 combines with J gene TRBJ2-2, with 9 bases that match TRBD1. The TCR was taken from a human donor with Susac syndrome. DNA of the CDR3: TGTGCCAGCAGCTCGGAATCCGGGACAGGGATCGCCGGGGAGCTGTTTTTT. It codes for CASSSESGTGIAGELFF.